Shown below are 26 T cell receptor beta chains from a single sample sequenced in a study of identifying expanded T cells in peripheral blood. Only in-frame clones appear in the TCRdb table, and some are missing; sequencing was by immunoSEQ multiplex PCR. The sample lists 90,000 to 100,000 clones; roughly 86% were seen once. Sequencing input: blood. The receptors derive from a person aged 18-69 years in good health.

This rearrangement joins TRBV28 to TRBJ2-1; 7 bases are shared with TRBD1. Germline V lookup: CDR1 MDHEN, CDR2 SYDVKM. This CDR3 contains 15 residues. Unmatched junction bases numbered 11, after V lost 6 bases and J lost 6 bases. The CDR3 sequence: CASRLTTSGGNEQFF. Here the CDR3 DNA reads TGTGCCAGCAGGCTTACCACCTCAGGGGGCAATGAGCAGTTCTTC.

This chain joins TRBV6-1 and TRBJ2-3; 12 bases line up with TRBD2. V trimming: 5 bases; J trimming: 6 bases; junction bases outside the gene matches: 6. This CDR3 has 15 amino acids. Germline CDR1 and CDR2: MNHNS and SASEGT. CDR3 coding DNA: TGTGCCAGCAGTTCCCTAGCGGGAGGGCCGGATACGCAGTATTTT. Translating gives CASSSLAGGPDTQYF.

V and J are TRBV7-3 and TRBJ2-1; 15 positions match TRBD2. The CDR3 totals 18 residues. CDR1 and CDR2 from the germline V gene are SGHTA and FQGTGA. The J segment lost 6 bases and the V segment lost 3 bases, leaving 9 bases of the junction unmatched. CDR3 in DNA: TGTGCCAGCAGCTTGGGACTAGCGGGGGGCCTAACAGCCAATGAGCAGTTCTTC. Amino acids: CASSLGLAGGLTANEQFF.

The chain links TRBV28 to TRBJ2-7; D is uncertain. There are 12 residues in the CDR3. CDR1 is MDHEN, CDR2 SYDVKM, per germline. V was cut by 0 bases and J by 3 bases, with 3 bases left in between. The CDR3 coding sequence is TGTGCCAGCAGTTTATGGAACTACGAGCAGTACTTC. This codes for CASSLWNYEQYF.

The genes are TRBV30 and TRBJ2-7, with 7 nucleotides matching TRBD1. The CDR3 sequence is 13 residues long. V trimming: 2 bases; J trimming: 0 bases; junction bases outside the gene matches: 1. CDR1 and CDR2 (germline): GTSNPN, SVGIG (reference sequence). Here the CDR3 reads CAWSRDSSYEQYF. The CDR3 coding sequence is TGTGCCTGGAGTCGGGACAGCTCCTACGAGCAGTACTTC.

V gene TRBV6-5 combines with J gene TRBJ2-5; 13 positions match TRBD2. The CDR3 length is 16 residues. Per germline, CDR1 MNHEY and CDR2 SVGAGI. The ends lost 4 bases at V and 2 bases at J; junction bases unmatched: 4. CDR3 DNA sequence: TGTGCCAGCAGTTCCCTACTAGCGGGGGGGCAAGAGACCCAGTACTTC. Amino acids: CASSSLLAGGQETQYF.

This sequence joins TRBV2 and TRBJ2-2; TRBD1 agrees at 7 bases. The germline gives CDR1 SNHLY, CDR2 FYNNEI. After removal of 8 bases from V and 4 bases from J, the junction contained 4 bases not matched to a gene. The CDR3 sequence is 13 residues long. The CDR3, as DNA: TGTGCCAGCCAGGGACAGCTCACCGGGGAGCTGTTTTTT. Encoded protein: CASQGQLTGELFF.

The V gene is TRBV2, the J gene TRBJ2-2, with D tentatively TRBD1 (6 bases). This CDR3 spans 16 amino acids. CDR1 is SNHLY, CDR2 FYNNEI, per germline. Trimming shortened V by 5 bases and J by 1 base, and 14 bases separated the two germline ends. CDR3 region: CASSFTGHRNTGELFF. The CDR3 DNA reads TGTGCCAGCAGTTTTACGGGACACCGGAACACCGGGGAGCTGTTTTTT.

The rearrangement links TRBV28 to TRBJ2-5; D not certain. The CDR3 is 12 residues long. V was cut by 6 bases and J by 2 bases, with 7 bases left in between. Germline CDR1 reads MDHEN; CDR2 reads SYDVKM. The CDR3 spells CASRYGQETQYF. The CDR3 DNA follows: TGTGCCAGCAGGTACGGACAAGAGACCCAGTACTTC.

This clone is a singleton in its sample. The genes are TRBV11-2 and TRBJ2-7; D not resolved. Trimming shortened V by 1 base and J by 6 bases, and 4 bases separated the two germline ends. The CDR3 runs 11 residues. CDR1 is SGHAT, CDR2 FQNNGV, per germline. The CDR3: CASSLVAEQYF. In nucleotides, the CDR3 is TGTGCCAGCAGCTTAGTCGCCGAGCAGTACTTC.

This chain links TRBV28 with TRBJ2-1; TRBD2 matches 8 bases. CDR3 length: 16 amino acids. Germline CDR1 is MDHEN and CDR2 is SYDVKM. J lost 10 bases, V lost 7 bases, and 18 bases had no gene match. CDR3 nucleotide sequence: TGTGCCAGCAACCCCTTAGCGGGGAGATCCGCTTACGAGCAGTTCTTC. Its protein is CASNPLAGRSAYEQFF.

The rearrangement joins TRBV5-1 to TRBJ2-7; TRBD1 matches 8 bases. Looked up from germline, CDR1 is SGHRS and CDR2 is YFSETQ. V dropped 3 bases and J dropped 4; count of bases not matched to a gene: 15. This CDR3 region has 17 residues. CDR3 region: CASSSTWTGKKIYEQYF. The CDR3 nucleotides are TGCGCCAGCAGCTCTACCTGGACAGGGAAGAAGATATACGAGCAGTACTTC. The full variable domain, rest sourced from reference TRBV5-1 and TRBJ2-7, is KAGVTQTPRYLIKTRGQQVTLSCSPISGHRSVSWYQQTPGQGLQFLFEYFSETQRNKGNFPGRFSGRQFSNSRSEMNVSTLELGDSALYLCASSSTWTGKKIYEQYFGPGTRLTVT.

The chain is built from TRBV28 and TRBJ2-1, with TRBD1 matching 12 bases. V dropped 4 bases and J dropped 4; count of bases not matched to a gene: 8. CDR1 MDHEN and CDR2 SYDVKM come from the germline V gene. The CDR3 is 17 amino acids. The CDR3 bases are TGTGCCAGCAGTTCCGACCGGGACAGGGGGCAATACAATGAGCAGTTCTTC. Its translation is CASSSDRDRGQYNEQFF.

A few counts support this clone. The rearrangement joins TRBV30 to TRBJ1-6; no definite D call. V dropped 3 bases and J dropped 10 bases, with 10 bases sitting between them. Germline CDR1 and CDR2: GTSNPN and SVGIG (reference sequence). CDR3 length equals 12 residues. CDR3 region: CAWSRTVSPLHF. As DNA, the CDR3 is TGTGCCTGGAGCCGTACAGTCTCACCCCTCCACTTT.

The V gene is TRBV28, the J gene TRBJ2-7, with TRBD1 matching over 9 bases. The CDR3 covers 16 residues. CDR1 MDHEN and CDR2 SYDVKM come from the germline V gene. After removal of 6 bases from V and 0 bases from J, the junction contained 9 bases not matched to a gene. In nucleotides, the CDR3 is TGTGCCAGCAGGATACAGGGGGCTGGGGTCTCCTACGAGCAGTACTTC. Translation gives CASRIQGAGVSYEQYF.

The chain links TRBV4-3 to TRBJ2-1, with a tentative D call TRBD1 (6 bases). The CDR3 spans 15 residues. Trimming left V 0 bases short and J 5 bases short, with 11 bases between. From germline, CDR1 is LGHNA and CDR2 YSLEER. This chain's CDR3 is CASSQEGAEDNEQFF. CDR3 sequence (DNA): TGCGCCAGCAGCCAAGAGGGGGCGGAAGACAATGAGCAGTTCTTC.

The chain joins TRBV28 to TRBJ2-3, with D possibly being TRBD2 (6 bases). The CDR3 has 16 residues. V gave up 10 bases and J gave up 2 bases, with 22 bases separating them. In germline, CDR1 is MDHEN, CDR2 SYDVKM. This CDR3 reads CATQTSVRGTTDTQYF. In nucleotides, the CDR3 is TGTGCCACCCAAACCAGCGTCCGGGGGACCACAGATACGCAGTATTTT.

The V call is TRBV29-1, the J call TRBJ2-7; the D gene could be TRBD1 or TRBD2 (6 bases each). Looked up from germline, CDR1 is SQVTM and CDR2 is ANQGSEA. This CDR3 contains 16 residues. The V gene lost 1 base and the J gene lost 1 base, with 17 bases spanning the gap. CDR3 amino acids: CSVEAFRRGSSYEQYF. The CDR3 bases are TGCAGCGTTGAAGCCTTCCGGAGGGGGTCTTCCTACGAGCAGTACTTC.

V gene TRBV7-9 combines with J gene TRBJ2-2; no reliable D call. V was shortened by 2 bases and J by 1 base, with 14 bases between the two germline ends. The germline gives CDR1 SEHNR, CDR2 FQNEAQ (reference sequence). The CDR3 is 17 amino acids. As DNA, the CDR3 is TGTGCCAGCAGCTTATCGGTCACAGCCTTGAACACCGGGGAGCTGTTTTTT. It translates to CASSLSVTALNTGELFF. Full variable domain (outside the CDR3, taken from reference TRBV7-9 and TRBJ2-2): DTGVSQNPRHKITKRGQNVTFRCDPISEHNRLYWYRQTLGQGPEFLTYFQNEAQLEKSRLLSDRFSAERPKGSFSTLEIQRTEQGDSAMYLCASSLSVTALNTGELFFGEGSRLTVL.

The gene calls are TRBV5-1 and TRBJ2-3; 7 bases fit TRBD1. With V trimmed by 7 bases and J by 6 bases, 2 bases remained unmatched. Germline V CDR1 and CDR2: SGHRS, YFSETQ. The CDR3 has 11 residues. In nucleotides, the CDR3 is TGCGCCAGCTCGACAGGGGATACGCAGTATTTT. It yields the protein CASSTGDTQYF.

The chain joins TRBV5-5 to TRBJ1-2; D is possibly TRBD1 (6 bases). Germline values: CDR1 SGHKS, CDR2 YYEKEE (reference sequence). The V end was cut by 0 bases, the J end by 7 bases, with 10 bases between. This CDR3 has 13 amino acids. Here the CDR3 reads CASSLAGGAGYTF. The CDR3 coding sequence is TGTGCCAGCAGCTTGGCCGGGGGGGCTGGCTACACCTTC.

The gene calls are TRBV19 and TRBJ2-7; 11 nucleotides agree with TRBD1. Germline trimming cut 5 bases from V and 7 bases from J; bases unmatched to any gene: 10. CDR1 is LNHDA, CDR2 SQIVND, per germline (reference sequence). The CDR3 extends over 15 amino acids. Here the CDR3 reads CASSAKGQGVREQYF. Here the CDR3 DNA reads TGTGCCAGTAGTGCTAAGGGACAGGGGGTTCGGGAGCAGTACTTC.

This chain joins TRBV9 and TRBJ2-3; 7 bases fit TRBD2. Trimming removed 3 bases from V and 3 bases from J; junction bases left unmatched: 4. The CDR3 spans 14 residues. Per germline, CDR1 SGDLS and CDR2 YYNGEE. The CDR3 sequence is CASSASGATDTQYF. The CDR3 coding sequence is TGTGCCAGCAGCGCAAGCGGGGCTACAGATACGCAGTATTTT.

The rearrangement links TRBV27 to TRBJ1-6; D gene unclear. Trimming left V 2 bases short and J 5 bases short, with 7 bases between. Germline CDR1 MNHEY, CDR2 SMNVEV (reference sequence). This CDR3 region has 14 residues. The CDR3 coding sequence is TGTGCCAGCAGTTTAAGGCAAGATAATTCACCCCTCCACTTT. Protein sequence: CASSLRQDNSPLHF.

The chain combines TRBV18 with TRBJ2-3; a weak D match, TRBD2 (5 bases). V dropped 2 bases and J dropped 3 bases, with 15 bases sitting between them. This CDR3 comprises 16 residues. Germline V gene lookup returns CDR1 KGHSH and CDR2 LQKENI. As DNA, the CDR3 is TGTGCCAGCTCACCAACTCTGGGAGAGGGAACAGATACGCAGTATTTT. It codes for CASSPTLGEGTDTQYF.

This chain connects TRBV11-3 to TRBJ2-7, with D perhaps given as TRBD1 or TRBD2 (6 bases each). This CDR3 is built from 12 residues. V was shortened by 6 bases and J by 6 bases, with 12 bases between the two germline ends. Looked up from germline, CDR1 is SGHNT and CDR2 is YENEEA. CDR3 loop: CASSLQGGEQYF. The CDR3 DNA reads TGTGCCAGCAGTTTACAGGGAGGCGAGCAGTACTTC.